Listed here is a single TCR beta chain. The antigen this receptor binds is unknown. No much larger clone exists at a distance of one base, and base qualities are not known. V drops 6 bases and J drops 0 bases, leaving 9 bases in between. The germline V gene yields SNHLY for CDR1 and FYNNEI for CDR2. The CDR3 spans 14 residues, from the cysteine through the phenylalanine. Of the read, only the CDR3 DNA is kept; its 42 bases are in frame from base 1. The library was built by means of the immunoSEQ multiplex PCR assay. For the multiplex PCR, a mixture combining 60 forward primers for TCR Vbeta segments and 13 reverse primers for TCR Jbeta segments was used. The CDR3 region of rearranged TCR beta genes was amplified from genomic DNA by a multiplex PCR assay. The amplified TCR beta libraries were sequenced on the Illumina HiSeq System as 87-base-pair reads. The authors processed their data as follows. A later analysis counted about 82 million unique TCR beta chains across the 690 or so repertoires, and 10 million to 12 million of these chains were shared by at least two donors. Raw reads were error-corrected and collapsed into unique sequences by a nearest-neighbor algorithm in which closely related sequences were merged to remove PCR and sequencing errors. CDR3 sequences were aligned to IMGT reference sequences to assign V, D and J gene segments. For a sequence to be retained, a match of at least six nucleotides was required to both a V gene segment and a J gene segment. A rearrangement was called productive if the CDR3 had no stop codons and remained in frame with V and J, and every other rearrangement was called non-productive. CDR3 was defined according to IMGT convention as the region running from the second conserved V-encoded cysteine to the conserved J-encoded phenylalanine. The earlier analysis of about 570 of the donors excluded any sequence lacking an unambiguous match to a single V gene segment. An earlier analysis of 450 to 650 of the donors called V segments functional above 56.7% productive rearrangements and segregating when the between-donor standard deviation exceeded 5%. To diagnose cytomegalovirus status from the catalog of TCR beta chain sequences, a statistical classification framework was built. In a later analysis, TCR nucleotide sequences were compared against IMGT/GENE-DB human TR gene sequences so that V and J genes could be assigned. In a later analysis, CDR3 sequences and most-parsimonious VDJ recombination scenarios were assigned using the TCRdist pipeline. In a later analysis, every TCR beta chain was defined by the combination of its CDR3 amino acid sequence and its V-gene family, and reads without a unique V-gene family were dropped. In a later analysis, some 600 highly shared, low-generation-probability nucleotide sequences were removed to address suspected cross-contamination and a sequencing artifact. In a later analysis, a clonal expansion index was calculated for each public chain from normalized within-repertoire ranks of inferred template counts. Generation probabilities in a later analysis came from a VDJ recombination model fitted to out-of-frame rearrangements, and those results were checked against IGoR. A later analysis scored TCR-TCR, TCR-HLA and TCR-CMV co-occurrence with hypergeometric tests, applying a repertoire-size bias correction to TCR pairs. A later analysis estimated false discovery rates by permuting HLA or CMV assignments 20 times. In a later analysis, co-occurring TCRs were grouped with DBSCAN, and TCRdist sequence similarity was added when clustering was performed within HLA-allele-positive subsets. Repertoires with fewer than 30,000 or more than 120,000 public chains, plus five repertoires with anomalous nucleotide sharing, were excluded from co-occurrence clustering. Not all clones reach the TCRdb copy of this immuneACCESS table, which keeps in-frame sequences only. Checked studies attribute under half of the gap to unresolved V genes and leave the rest unexplained. V and J calls and clone size are copied from that table; D and trimming were computed from the DNA. Present in this sample are some 160,000 clones, around 73% of which were seen just once. The ten biggest clones cover more than 1.2% of the sample.

The sample belongs to a study of cytomegalovirus exposure and HLA in healthy donors (dated by TCRdb to 2016 to 2017). In the study overall: According to an earlier analysis of several hundred of the donors, some 180 million T cells yielded 117 million unique TCR beta sequences and approximately 280 Gb of sequence data. Donor age, sex, ethnicity and CMV serostatus were compiled alongside the repertoire data. HLA typing included class I and class II loci at four-digit resolution. The study combined high-throughput TCR immunosequencing, statistical association of individual TCRs with disease status, and machine learning to predict cytomegalovirus infection status. To decide whether each TCR beta V gene segment behaved as functional or pseudogenic, an earlier analysis of some 580 of the donors relied on high-throughput TCR beta sequencing. A later analysis re-analyzed previously published TCR beta repertoires from approximately 700 donors and added high-resolution HLA genotyping to study TCR occurrence patterns. A handful of DR-DQ haplotypes were handled as single units for association and clustering because linkage in the cohort was strong. Besides the first cohort of 666 subjects, a separate validation cohort made up of around 120 different subjects was used. The number of donors typed differed by locus, with about 629-640 for A, B, C, DRB1 and DQB1, over 500 for DQA1, approximately 570 for DPA1, and around 450 for DPB1. The study aimed to test whether signatures of past pathogen exposure could be identified by cataloging public T cell receptors. The study profiled the T cell repertoires of 666 subjects by immunosequencing and related them to cytomegalovirus serostatus. A later genetic analysis took genome-wide SNP genotypes for about three fifths of the roughly 700 donors and used that subset as a discovery cohort. In the later analysis, no new phenotypic data were used to find candidate immune exposures; instead, reliance was placed on TCR beta sequences and their occurrence across donors. All discovery cohort repertoires had been generated using a single sequencing platform. Of the roughly 400 genotyped donors, over 65% fell in the genetic ancestry cluster associated with self-reported Caucasian donors. Across approximately 400 genotyped donors of the cohort, an average of about 240,000 unique TCR beta nucleotide sequences per donor were sequenced, and roughly 18% of those sequences were non-productive. Around 320 gigabases of sequencing data and 80 million or so unique TCR sequences were included in an early release covering around 600 HLA-typed donors.

Broad study findings and their caveats: Several of the top co-occurrence clusters appeared to be linked to parvovirus B19, influenza, CMV and Epstein-Barr virus, according to a later analysis. A later analysis found that HLA-associated TCR beta chains were more clonally expanded and had lower generation probabilities than equally common non-associated chains. Because the 87-base-pair reads could not distinguish some IMGT-functional V segments, including TRBV6-2 and TRBV6-3, those segments were excluded. Compared with the 666-donor mean, donors in an Asian-associated ancestry cluster had fewer N-insertions in productive TCRs, according to a later genetic analysis. For the cohort, immune exposure information was limited to CMV serostatus. In this cohort, only TCR beta chains were sequenced, and detectable features were limited by the absence of alpha or paired-chain data. Most TCR sequences were seen in very few donors, while some public TCRs were found in many individuals. The authors suggested that the approach could potentially be generalized to other disease states and immunological phenotypes. Correlated functional status among segregating V segments might be attributable to linkage disequilibrium, but an unknown experimental factor could not be ruled out. Because HLA typing was missing for some donors at each locus, association tests included only the typed subset. Three of the identified cytomegalovirus-associated TCR beta chains were confirmed in vitro to be specific for cytomegalovirus antigens. The study gave a list of about 160 TCR beta chains associated with cytomegalovirus. The classifier was reported to diagnose cytomegalovirus status with high specificity and sensitivity in both the original cohort and the validation cohort. V-gene and J-gene trimming of TCR beta chains was associated with a missense DCLRE1C variant in a later genetic analysis, and the association was replicated in an independent cohort. A later analysis found that most CMV-associated TCR beta chains appeared HLA-restricted, with HLA associations seemingly driven largely by CMV exposure. The sequencing pipeline was judged likely to have produced a cluster of highly shared sequence variants as a technical artifact. Specific HLA alleles were associated with 15,000 to 20,000 TCR beta sequences at a false discovery rate of 0.05 in a later analysis. The earlier analysis of about 600 of the donors excluded fewer than 20 rarely observed V segments, including chromosome 9 orphons, because counts were too low. Assigning TCR associations to individual alleles was difficult when HLA alleles, especially DR and DQ, strongly co-occurred. Presence/absence analyses assumed roughly uniform sequencing depth across donors, an assumption that may not hold. A further reported finding was that TCR beta sequences accurately predicted the HLA-A and HLA-B alleles for most subjects in the first cohort. According to a later analysis, TCR association rates differed among HLA loci, with DRB1 alleles showing the most associated TCRs and HLA-C alleles showing the fewest. In an earlier analysis of about 540 of the donors, most TCR beta V segments were observed in productive rearrangements about 90% or about 30% of the time, broadly matching IMGT annotations.

The cohort comprised several hundred healthy bone marrow donors. At the time of sampling, every cohort member was nominally healthy, though immune exposures that went unrecorded were likely present. The donor tested CMV seronegative and was one of the 352 seronegative cohort members. Each donor provided a peripheral blood sample, and peripheral blood mononuclear cells were used for TCR beta sequencing. The Qiagen DNeasy Blood Extraction Kit was used to extract genomic DNA from the blood cell samples. This TCR came from a male donor in good health and CMV-seronegative. The sequencing sample was made of PBMCs. The chain employs TRBV2 and TRBJ1-5, with a tentative D gene TRBD1 over 6 matching bases. The nucleotide sequence reads as follows: TGTGCCAGCAGACAGGGAAATAGCAATCAGCCCCAGCATTTT. It codes for CASRQGNSNQPQHF. Outside the CDR3, residues come from the reference TRBV2 and TRBJ1-5 proteins, so the full variable domain is: EPEVTQTPSHQVTQMGQEVILRCVPISNHLYFYWYRQILGQKVEFLVSFYNNEISEKSEIFDDQFSVERPDGSNFTLKIRSTKLEDSAMYFCASRQGNSNQPQHFGDGTRLSIL.